This T cell receptor (beta chain) was identified during a study of siplizumab effects on memory and regulatory T cells. Libraries were prepared by immunoSEQ multiplex PCR; TCRdb keeps only in-frame clonotypes and omits some of them. The table includes 100,000 or so clones, 85% to 95% detected once. Germline CDR1 and CDR2: KGHSH and LQKENI. CDR3 size: 15 residues. The junction had 3 bases not matched to a gene; V was cut back by 3 bases and J by 4 bases. The chain couples TRBV18 to TRBJ2-2; TRBD1 matches 9 bases. The source is a human donor in good health. Sequencing was carried out using non-Treg CD4+ T cells sorted from blood. CDR3 amino acids: CASSPGQGFTGELFF. For the CDR3, the DNA is TGTGCCAGCTCACCGGGACAGGGATTCACCGGGGAGCTGTTTTTT.